This is a list of T cell receptor beta chains from one sample in a study of naive and memory T cell subsets. TCRdb used MiXCR to reprocess the UMI-ligation and nested PCR reads, holding one entry per CDR3 protein. The table records about 120,000 distinct CDR3 sequences, roughly 32% of them present only once. Material for sequencing was central memory CD4+ T cells from blood. These TCRs come from a human donor in good health. The CDR3 runs from the conserved cysteine through the conserved F or W. The order of the fields is V gene, D gene, J gene, CDR3 protein. A D gene is named only where the DNA matches it firmly.

V: TRBV20-1
D: TRBD1
J: TRBJ2-3
CDR3: CSASKTGGTDTQYF

V: TRBV6-5
D: TRBD1
J: TRBJ1-4
CDR3: CASSYLRQGGREKLFF

V: TRBV5-1
D: TRBD2
J: TRBJ2-1
CDR3: CASSSGTSGKEQFF

V: TRBV19
D: NA
J: TRBJ2-1
CDR3: CASSRIPQSSYNEQFF

V: TRBV4-3
D: NA
J: TRBJ2-1
CDR3: CASSQDLGSEQFF

V: TRBV5-5
D: NA
J: TRBJ2-3
CDR3: CASSTMTASTDTQYF

V: TRBV30
D: NA
J: TRBJ2-1
CDR3: CAWRSYNEQFF

V: TRBV6-5
D: NA
J: TRBJ1-1
CDR3: CASRPEYRYQAFF

V: TRBV3-1
D: NA
J: TRBJ2-5
CDR3: CASSRPTGREETQYF

V: TRBV11-2
D: TRBD1
J: TRBJ2-1
CDR3: CASRGTGSSYNEQFF

V: TRBV12-3/TRBV12-4
D: TRBD1
J: TRBJ1-1
CDR3: CASSLLRGQTKAFF

V: TRBV4-3
D: NA
J: TRBJ1-2
CDR3: CASSQGPGYGYTF

V: TRBV6-6
D: TRBD1
J: TRBJ2-3
CDR3: CAGTRGNTDTQYF

V: TRBV19
D: NA
J: TRBJ1-5
CDR3: CASTGQRSQPQHF

V: TRBV6-2/TRBV6-3
D: NA
J: TRBJ1-5
CDR3: CASSITTSRGLTSNQPQHF

V: TRBV29-1
D: NA
J: TRBJ2-3
CDR3: CSEAYGTSTDTQYF

V: TRBV27
D: TRBD1
J: TRBJ2-7
CDR3: CASSIRQGPTYEQYF

V: TRBV9
D: TRBD2
J: TRBJ2-7
CDR3: CASSVEVAGGGEQYF

V: TRBV27
D: TRBD2
J: TRBJ2-1
CDR3: CASSLRALAGSYNEQFF

V: TRBV10-2
D: NA
J: TRBJ2-4
CDR3: CASSIYEQGKNIQYF

V: TRBV7-8
D: NA
J: TRBJ2-7
CDR3: CASSPRSPYEQYF